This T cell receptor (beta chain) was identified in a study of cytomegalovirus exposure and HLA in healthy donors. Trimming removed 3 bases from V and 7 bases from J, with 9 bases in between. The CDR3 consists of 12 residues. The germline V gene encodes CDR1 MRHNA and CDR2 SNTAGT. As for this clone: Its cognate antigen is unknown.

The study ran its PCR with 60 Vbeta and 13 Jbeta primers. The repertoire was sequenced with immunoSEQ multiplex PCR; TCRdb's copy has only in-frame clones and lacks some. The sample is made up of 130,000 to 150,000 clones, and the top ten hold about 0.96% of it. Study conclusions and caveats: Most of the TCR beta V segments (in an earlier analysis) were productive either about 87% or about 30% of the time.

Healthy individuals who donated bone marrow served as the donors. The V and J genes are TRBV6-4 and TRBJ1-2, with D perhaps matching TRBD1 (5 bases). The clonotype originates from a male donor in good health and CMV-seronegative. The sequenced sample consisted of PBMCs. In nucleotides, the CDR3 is TGTGCCAGCAGTGAATCAGGGATTGGCTACACCTTC. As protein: CASSESGIGYTF.